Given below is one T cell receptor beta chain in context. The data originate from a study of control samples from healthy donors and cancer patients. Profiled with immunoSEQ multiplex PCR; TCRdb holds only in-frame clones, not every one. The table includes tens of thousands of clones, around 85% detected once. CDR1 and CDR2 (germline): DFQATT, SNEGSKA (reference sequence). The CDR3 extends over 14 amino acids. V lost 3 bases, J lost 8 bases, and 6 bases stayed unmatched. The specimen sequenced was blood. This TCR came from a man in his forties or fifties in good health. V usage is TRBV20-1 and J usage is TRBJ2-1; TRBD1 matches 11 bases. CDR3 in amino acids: CSASPGQGAHEQFF. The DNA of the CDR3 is TGCAGTGCTAGTCCTGGACAGGGGGCCCATGAGCAGTTCTTC.